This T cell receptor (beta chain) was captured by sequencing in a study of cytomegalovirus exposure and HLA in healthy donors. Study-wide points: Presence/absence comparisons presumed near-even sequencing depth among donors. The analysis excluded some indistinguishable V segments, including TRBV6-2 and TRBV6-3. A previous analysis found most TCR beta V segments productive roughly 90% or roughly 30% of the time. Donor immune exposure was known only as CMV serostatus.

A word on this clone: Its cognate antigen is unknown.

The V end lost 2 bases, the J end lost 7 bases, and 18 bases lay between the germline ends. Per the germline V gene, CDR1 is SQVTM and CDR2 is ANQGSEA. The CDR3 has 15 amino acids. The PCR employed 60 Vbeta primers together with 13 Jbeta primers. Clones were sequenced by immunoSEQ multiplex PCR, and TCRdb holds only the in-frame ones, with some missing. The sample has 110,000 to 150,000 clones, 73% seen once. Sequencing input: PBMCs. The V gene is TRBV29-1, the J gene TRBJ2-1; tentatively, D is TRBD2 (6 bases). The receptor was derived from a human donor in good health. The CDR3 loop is CSVEFTSRHPNEQFF. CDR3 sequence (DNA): TGCAGCGTTGAATTCACTAGCCGACACCCTAATGAGCAGTTCTTC.